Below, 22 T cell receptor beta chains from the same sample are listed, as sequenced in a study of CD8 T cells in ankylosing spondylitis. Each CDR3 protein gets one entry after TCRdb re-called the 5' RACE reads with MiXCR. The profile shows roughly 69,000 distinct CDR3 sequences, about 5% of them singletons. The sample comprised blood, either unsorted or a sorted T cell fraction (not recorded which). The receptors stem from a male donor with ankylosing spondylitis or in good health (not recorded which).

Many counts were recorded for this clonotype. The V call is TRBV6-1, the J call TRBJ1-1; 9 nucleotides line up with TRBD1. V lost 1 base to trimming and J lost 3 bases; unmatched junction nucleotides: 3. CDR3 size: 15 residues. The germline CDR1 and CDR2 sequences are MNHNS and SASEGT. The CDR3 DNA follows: TGTGCCAGCAGTGAAGACAGGGGGCGAGACACTGAAGCTTTCTTT. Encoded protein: CASSEDRGRDTEAFF.

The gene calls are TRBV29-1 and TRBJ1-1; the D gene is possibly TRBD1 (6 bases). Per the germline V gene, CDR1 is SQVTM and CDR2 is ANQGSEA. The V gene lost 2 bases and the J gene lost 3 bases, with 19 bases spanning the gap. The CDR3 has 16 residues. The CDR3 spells CSVELGGLWTYTEAFF. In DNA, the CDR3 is TGCAGCGTTGAATTGGGGGGGCTGTGGACGTACACTGAAGCTTTCTTT.

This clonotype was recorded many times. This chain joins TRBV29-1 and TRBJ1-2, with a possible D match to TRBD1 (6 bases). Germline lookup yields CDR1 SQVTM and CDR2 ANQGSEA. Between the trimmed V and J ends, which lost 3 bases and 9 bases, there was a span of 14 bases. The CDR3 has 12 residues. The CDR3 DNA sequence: TGCAGCGTTGACGGGGCAGGGGATAGCTACACCTTC. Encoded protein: CSVDGAGDSYTF.

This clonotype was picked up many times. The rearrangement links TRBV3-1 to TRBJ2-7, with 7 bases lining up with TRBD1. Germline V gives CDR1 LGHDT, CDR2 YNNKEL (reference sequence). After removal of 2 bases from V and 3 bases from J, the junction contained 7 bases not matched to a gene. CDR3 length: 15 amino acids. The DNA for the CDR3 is TGTGCCAGCAGCCAAAGCCGACAGGGCAGCTACGAGCAGTACTTC. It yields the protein CASSQSRQGSYEQYF.

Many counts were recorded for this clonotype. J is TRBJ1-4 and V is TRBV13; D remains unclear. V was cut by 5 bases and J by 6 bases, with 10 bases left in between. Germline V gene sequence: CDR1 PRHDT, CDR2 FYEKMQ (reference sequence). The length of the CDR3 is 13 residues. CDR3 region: CASSQDQDEKLFF. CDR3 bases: TGTGCCAGCAGCCAAGACCAAGATGAAAAACTGTTTTTT.

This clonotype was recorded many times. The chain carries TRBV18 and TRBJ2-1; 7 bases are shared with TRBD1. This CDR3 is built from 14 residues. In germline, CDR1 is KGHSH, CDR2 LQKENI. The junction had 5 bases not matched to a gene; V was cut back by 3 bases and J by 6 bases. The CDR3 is CASSPYRDSNEQFF. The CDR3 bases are TGTGCCAGCTCACCGTACCGGGACAGCAATGAGCAGTTCTTC.

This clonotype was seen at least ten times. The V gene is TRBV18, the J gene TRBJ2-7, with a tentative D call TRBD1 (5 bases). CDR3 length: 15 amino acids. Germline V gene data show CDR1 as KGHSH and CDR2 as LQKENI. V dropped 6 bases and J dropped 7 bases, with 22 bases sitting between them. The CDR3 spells CASSDRTRQTTEQYF. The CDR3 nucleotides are TGTGCCAGCTCTGACAGAACGAGACAAACTACGGAGCAGTACTTC.

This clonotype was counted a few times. CDR3 coding DNA: TGTGCCAGCAGCCCACTTACTACGGCTCGCGGGTGGGAGACCCAGTACTTC. This translates into CASSPLTTARGWETQYF. The chain couples TRBV4-2 to TRBJ2-5, with a tentative D call TRBD2 (5 bases). The CDR3 totals 17 residues. Germline V lookup: CDR1 LGHNA, CDR2 YNFKEQ. Trimming took 4 bases from V and 5 from J, leaving 23 bases between them.

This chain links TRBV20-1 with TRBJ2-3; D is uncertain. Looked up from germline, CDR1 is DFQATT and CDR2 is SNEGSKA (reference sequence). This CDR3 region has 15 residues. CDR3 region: CFARDLYGLADTQYF. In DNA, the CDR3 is TGCTTTGCTAGAGATCTCTATGGGCTTGCCGATACGCAGTATTTT.

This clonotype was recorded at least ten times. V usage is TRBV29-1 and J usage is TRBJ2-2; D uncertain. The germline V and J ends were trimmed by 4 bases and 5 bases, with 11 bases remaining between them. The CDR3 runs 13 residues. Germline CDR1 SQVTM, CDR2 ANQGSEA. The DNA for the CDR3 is TGCAGCGTTGGACTGGGCATGACCGGGGAGCTGTTTTTT. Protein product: CSVGLGMTGELFF.

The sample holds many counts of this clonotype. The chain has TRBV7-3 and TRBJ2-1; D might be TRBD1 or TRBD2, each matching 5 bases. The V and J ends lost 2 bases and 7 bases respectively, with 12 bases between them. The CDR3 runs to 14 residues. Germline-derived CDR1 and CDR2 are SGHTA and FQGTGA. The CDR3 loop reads CASSLEGLPNEQFF. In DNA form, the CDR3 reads TGTGCCAGCAGCTTAGAGGGGCTTCCGAATGAGCAGTTCTTC. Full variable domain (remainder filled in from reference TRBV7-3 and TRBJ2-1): GAGVSQTPSNKVTEKGKYVELRCDPISGHTALYWYRQSLGQGPEFLIYFQGTGAADDSGLPNDRFFAVRPEGSVSTLKIQRTERGDSAVYLCASSLEGLPNEQFFGPGTRLTVL.

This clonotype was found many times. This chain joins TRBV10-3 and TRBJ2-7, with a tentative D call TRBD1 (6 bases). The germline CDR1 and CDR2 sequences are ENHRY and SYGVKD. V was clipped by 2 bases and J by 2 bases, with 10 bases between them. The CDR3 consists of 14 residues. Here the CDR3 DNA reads TGTGCCATCAGTGAGGGGGACAATCCCTACGAGCAGTACTTC. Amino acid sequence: CAISEGDNPYEQYF.

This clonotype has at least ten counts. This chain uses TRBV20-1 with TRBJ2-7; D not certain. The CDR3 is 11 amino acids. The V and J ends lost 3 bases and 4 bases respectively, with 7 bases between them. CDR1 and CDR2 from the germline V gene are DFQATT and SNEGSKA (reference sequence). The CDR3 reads CSASPLYEQYF. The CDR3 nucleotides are TGCAGTGCTAGTCCCCTTTACGAGCAGTACTTC.

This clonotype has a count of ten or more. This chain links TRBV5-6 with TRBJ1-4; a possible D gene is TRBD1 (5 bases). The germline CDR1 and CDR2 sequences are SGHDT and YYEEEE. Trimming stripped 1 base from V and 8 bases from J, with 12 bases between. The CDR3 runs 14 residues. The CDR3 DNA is TGTGCCAGCAGCTTGTTGAGGGGAGGAGAAAAACTGTTTTTT. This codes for CASSLLRGGEKLFF.

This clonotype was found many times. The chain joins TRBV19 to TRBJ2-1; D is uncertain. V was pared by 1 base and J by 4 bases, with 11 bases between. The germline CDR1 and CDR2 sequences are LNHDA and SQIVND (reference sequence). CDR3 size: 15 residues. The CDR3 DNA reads TGTGCCAGTAGTATAGTTGGCAGACCATACAATGAGCAGTTCTTC. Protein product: CASSIVGRPYNEQFF.

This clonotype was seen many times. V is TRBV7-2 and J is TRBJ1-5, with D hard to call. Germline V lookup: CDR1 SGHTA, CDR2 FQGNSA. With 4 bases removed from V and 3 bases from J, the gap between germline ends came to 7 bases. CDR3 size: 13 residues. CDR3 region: CASSSAFNQPQHF. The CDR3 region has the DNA TGTGCCAGCAGCTCGGCCTTCAATCAGCCCCAGCATTTT.

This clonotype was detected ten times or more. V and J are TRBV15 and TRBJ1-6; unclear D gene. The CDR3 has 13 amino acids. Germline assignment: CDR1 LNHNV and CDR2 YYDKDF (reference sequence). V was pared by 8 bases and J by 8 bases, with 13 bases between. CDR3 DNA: TGTGCCACCTCAAACCCCGGGTATTCACCCCTCCACTTT. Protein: CATSNPGYSPLHF.

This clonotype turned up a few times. In DNA, the CDR3 is TGTGCCAGCAGCTTAGCGTCGGGGGGAAGGGTCACTGGCTACACCTTC. Its translation: CASSLASGGRVTGYTF. The V call is TRBV7-2, the J call TRBJ1-2; TRBD1 might be the D (5 bases). The CDR3 runs to 16 residues. The germline CDR1 and CDR2 sequences are SGHTA and FQGNSA. V was trimmed by 0 bases and J by 7 bases, leaving 18 bases between them.

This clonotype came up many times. The CDR3 here is CASRRGLAGYSNTGELFF. Written as DNA, the CDR3 is TGTGCCAGCAGAAGGGGACTAGCGGGATACTCGAACACCGGGGAGCTGTTTTTT. V usage is TRBV6-1 and J usage is TRBJ2-2; 13 bases line up with TRBD2. The germline V gene encodes CDR1 MNHNS and CDR2 SASEGT. V dropped 6 bases and J dropped 0; count of bases not matched to a gene: 7. The CDR3 has 18 amino acids.

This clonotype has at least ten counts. CDR3 amino acids: CASSLVGSNQPQHF. DNA of the CDR3: TGTGCCAGCAGTTTAGTAGGGAGCAATCAGCCCCAGCATTTT. The genes are TRBV28 and TRBJ1-5, with D hard to call. V was clipped by 2 bases and J by 1 base, with 6 bases between them. The length of the CDR3 is 14 residues. Germline V gene sequence: CDR1 MDHEN, CDR2 SYDVKM.

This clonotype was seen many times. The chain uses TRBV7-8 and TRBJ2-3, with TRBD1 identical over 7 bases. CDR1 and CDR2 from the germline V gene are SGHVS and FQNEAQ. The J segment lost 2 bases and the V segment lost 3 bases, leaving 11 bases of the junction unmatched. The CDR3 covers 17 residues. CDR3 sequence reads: CASSFRPGQKITDTQYF. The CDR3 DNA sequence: TGTGCCAGCAGCTTCAGACCGGGACAGAAGATCACAGATACGCAGTATTTT.

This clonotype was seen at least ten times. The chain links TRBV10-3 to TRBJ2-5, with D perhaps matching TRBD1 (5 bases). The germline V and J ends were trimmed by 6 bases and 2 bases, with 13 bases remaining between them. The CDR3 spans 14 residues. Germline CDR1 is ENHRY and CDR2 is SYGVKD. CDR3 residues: CAISLDRVQETQYF. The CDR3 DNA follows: TGTGCCATCAGCCTCGACAGAGTACAAGAGACCCAGTACTTC.